One TCR beta chain is described in this entry. Original methodology: Estimated nucleated cell counts came from reference gene primer amplification. Assay used: immunoSEQ multiplex PCR; TCRdb lists only in-frame clones, some missing. Clone size and the V and J calls come from that table; the DNA yielded D and trimming. Here the sample spans over 60,000 clones, roughly 77% being singletons. V was pared by 6 bases and J by 1 base, with 8 bases of the junction left unmatched. CDR3 length: 16 amino acids. Germline CDR1 MNHEY, CDR2 SMNVEV (reference sequence). The sample originates from a study of blood T cell repertoires in COVID-19. Study in general: Sites in the United States, Italy and Spain provided acute and convalescent COVID-19 samples. Sources were T cells, B-cell-depleted T cells, or PBMCs; the material itself was cDNA or gDNA.

This clonotype was obtained from a human donor in a cohort sampled during active COVID-19. Material: peripheral blood. The chain carries TRBV27 and TRBJ2-1, with TRBD1 identical over 8 bases. The CDR3 is CASRRTGSPSYNEQFF. The DNA of the CDR3 is TGTGCCAGCAGGAGGACAGGGTCCCCGTCCTACAATGAGCAGTTCTTC.